This TCR beta chain emerged from a study of response to subunit inactivated influenza vaccine. TCRdb called the RT-PCR reads again in MiXCR, with one record for every CDR3 protein. The sample carries roughly 710,000 distinct CDR3 sequences, about 14% recorded once. Points from the study as a whole: The authors put forward the suggestion that each seasonal influenza vaccination may bring in only a limited number of new T cells.

In this sample, this clonotype turned up a few times. Its antigen remains unidentified. V lost 3 bases to trimming and J lost 0 bases, with 9 bases between them. Germline CDR1 is SQVTM and CDR2 is ANQGSEA. The CDR3 spans 14 residues. The sample in question was PBMCs from blood, obtained less than 15 days before vaccination. The chain combines TRBV29-1 with TRBJ1-3, with D unresolved. The sequence came from a man in his fifties who received an inactivated influenza vaccine. DNA for the CDR3: TGCAGCGTTGAGGACCCCCGCTCTGGAAACACCATATATTTT. Its translation: CSVEDPRSGNTIYF.